This TCR beta chain stems from a study of shared clonotypes between healthy human individuals. Study-wide results and caveats: The generation probabilities recorded for non-shared clonotypes fell below those of clonotypes shared by all four donors.

Several immunoSEQ 96-well plates shared each subset's DNA, each plate a replicate. On sorted subsets, replicate PCRs used roughly 190 ng DNA, or roughly 30,000 T cell genomes. Method: immunoSEQ multiplex PCR; TCRdb's copy keeps in-frame clones and lacks some. The sample consists of 630,000 or so clones, nearly 98% of them appearing once. The CDR3 spans 15 residues. The germline CDR1 and CDR2 sequences are SGHTA and FQGNSA. J gave up 0 bases and V 6 bases, and 2 bases lay outside the gene matches. With regard to this clone: Its specificity is unknown.

CD8 cells regarded as naive lacked CD45RO, were positively chosen for CCR7, and omitted terminally differentiated effector memory CD45RA+ cells. Healthy adults negative for HIV, lacking recent acute infections or vaccinations, served as donors. The source material was naive CD8+ T cells sorted from blood. The rearrangement uses TRBV7-2 and TRBJ2-2, with TRBD2 matching 9 bases. The source of this sequence is a man aged 25-40 years in good health. CDR3 nucleotides: TGTGCCAGCAGGCGGACTAGCGCGAACACCGGGGAGCTGTTTTTT. Its protein product is CASRRTSANTGELFF.